This entry describes one T cell receptor beta chain. The entry originates in a study of T cell changes during pregnancy in multiple sclerosis. The CDR3 is 13 amino acids. This table comes from immunoSEQ multiplex PCR, and its TCRdb copy is limited to in-frame clones, with some not included. The data contain some 30,000 clones, 92% of them singletons. This specimen consisted of peripheral blood, obtained in the first trimester of pregnancy. This receptor was taken from a female donor in good health, enrolled as a control in a pregnancy study. The rearrangement uses TRBV7-5 and TRBJ1-2. TRBV7-5 is a pseudogene. CDR3 sequence reads: CARSLGGIYGYTF. The CDR3 region has the DNA TGTGCCAGAAGCTTAGGAGGGATCTATGGCTACACCTTC.